Listed here are 21 T cell receptor beta chains from one sample, sequenced in a study of PD-1 blockade in classical Hodgkin lymphoma. Documented time point: cycle 4 day 1 (C4D1), after 6 weeks of nivolumab. In every patient, relapse followed autologous stem cell transplantation, while exposure to brentuximab vedotin differed. Profiled with immunoSEQ multiplex PCR; TCRdb holds only in-frame clones, not every one. The sample includes around 93,000 clones, around 78% of them seen just once. The source material was peripheral blood mononuclear cells (PBMCs), sampled before the fourth cycle of nivolumab. Receptor source: a human donor with classical Hodgkin lymphoma.

J is TRBJ2-3 and V is TRBV10-3; D is unclear. Germline values: CDR1 ENHRY, CDR2 SYGVKD. Trimming left V 4 bases short and J 0 bases short, with 11 bases between. The CDR3 totals 15 residues. The DNA for the CDR3 is TGTGCCATCAGTGCAGGCCCACTTAGCACAGATACGCAGTATTTT. Its translation is CAISAGPLSTDTQYF.

The CDR3 reads CASSSRDRVGYQPQHF. The CDR3 bases are TGTGCCAGCAGCTCTCGGGACAGGGTTGGGTATCAGCCCCAGCATTTT. V and J are TRBV13 and TRBJ1-5, with 9 bases that match TRBD1. The CDR3 has 16 residues. After removal of 4 bases from V and 5 bases from J, the junction contained 9 bases not matched to a gene. Germline CDR1 PRHDT, CDR2 FYEKMQ (reference sequence).

This rearrangement joins TRBV29-1 to TRBJ1-5, with 8 bases matching TRBD1. J was trimmed by 6 bases and V by 6 bases; bases with no gene match: 7. Germline CDR1 reads SQVTM; CDR2 reads ANQGSEA. The CDR3 has 13 amino acids. CDR3 bases: TGCAGCGTGAGGGGACAGGAGGGTCAGCCCCAGCATTTT. It encodes CSVRGQEGQPQHF.

This chain uses TRBV4-2 with TRBJ2-7; the D gene is possibly TRBD2 (5 bases). CDR1 LGHNA and CDR2 YNFKEQ come from the germline V gene. V lost 0 bases and J 4 bases, leaving 13 bases between the germline ends. CDR3 length equals 15 residues. The chain's CDR3 is CASSQDPGLVYEQYF. CDR3 bases: TGTGCCAGCAGCCAAGATCCGGGGTTGGTATACGAGCAGTACTTC.

The rearrangement uses TRBV18 and TRBJ1-5, with D hard to call. This CDR3 comprises 15 residues. The V gene's germline CDR1 is KGHSH and CDR2 LQKENI. V lost 3 bases and J 5 bases, leaving 14 bases between the germline ends. CDR3 nucleotides: TGTGCCAGCTCACCCGAGAGTGGGAGGGATCAGCCCCAGCATTTT. Its protein is CASSPESGRDQPQHF.

The rearrangement joins TRBV12-5 to TRBJ1-1, with unresolved D. With 0 bases removed from V and 1 base from J, the gap between germline ends came to 6 bases. Per germline, CDR1 LGHNT and CDR2 FRNRAP. This CDR3 has 14 residues. In nucleotides, the CDR3 is TGTGCTAGTGGTTTGGTACGTAGGAACACTGAAGCTTTCTTT. It specifies CASGLVRRNTEAFF.

The J gene is TRBJ2-7, the V gene TRBV27, with 10 bases that match TRBD1. The germline CDR1 and CDR2 sequences are MNHEY and SMNVEV (reference sequence). The CDR3 length is 14 residues. Trimming cost V 6 bases and J 4 bases; bases outside gene matches: 6. CDR3 DNA: TGTGCCAGCAGGCCGGGACAGGGGAGGTACGAGCAGTACTTC. Translating gives CASRPGQGRYEQYF.

The V and J genes are TRBV7-8 and TRBJ1-2; D is possibly TRBD1 (6 bases). V lost 4 bases and J 8 bases, leaving 14 bases between the germline ends. The CDR3 covers 13 residues. Per germline, CDR1 SGHVS and CDR2 FQNEAQ. CDR3 amino acids: CASSSRTANGYTF. CDR3 DNA: TGTGCCAGCAGCTCACGGACAGCCAACGGCTACACCTTC.

The chain links TRBV19 to TRBJ1-5; no reliable D call. This CDR3 is built from 15 residues. V gave up 8 bases and J gave up 0 bases, with 14 bases separating them. The germline V gene has CDR1 LNHDA and CDR2 SQIVND (reference sequence). For the CDR3, the DNA is TGTGCCAGTCTTGAGGGAGGGTATAGCAATCAGCCCCAGCATTTT. This sequence encodes CASLEGGYSNQPQHF.

V is TRBV7-2 and J is TRBJ1-2; D remains unclear. The CDR3 is made up of 14 amino acids. Trimming removed 5 bases from V and 7 bases from J, with 17 bases in between. Per the germline V gene, CDR1 is SGHTA and CDR2 is FQGNSA. CDR3 nucleotide sequence: TGTGCCAGCAGCCCTGAGTGGGCCGCGGGTGGCTACACCTTC. It encodes CASSPEWAAGGYTF.

This clone was seen a few times. The gene calls are TRBV28 and TRBJ2-5; D is unclear. Germline V gene data show CDR1 as MDHEN and CDR2 as SYDVKM. This CDR3 has 13 amino acids. Trimming left V 3 bases short and J 4 bases short, with 9 bases between. CDR3 sequence reads: CASSFGPSETQYF. The CDR3 coding sequence is TGTGCCAGCAGTTTTGGGCCCTCAGAGACCCAGTACTTC.

The chain is built from TRBV2 and TRBJ1-1; D unclear. This CDR3 comprises 12 residues. Germline CDR1 reads SNHLY; CDR2 reads FYNNEI. With 6 bases removed from V and 1 base from J, the gap between germline ends came to 6 bases. DNA of the CDR3: TGTGCCAGCAGCACAGAGAACACTGAAGCTTTCTTT. It yields the protein CASSTENTEAFF. The full variable domain, completed using reference TRBV2 and TRBJ1-1, is EPEVTQTPSHQVTQMGQEVILRCVPISNHLYFYWYRQILGQKVEFLVSFYNNEISEKSEIFDDQFSVERPDGSNFTLKIRSTKLEDSAMYFCASSTENTEAFFGQGTRLTVV.

The chain uses TRBV1 and TRBJ1-1; the table's D gene call, TRBD1, was not cross checked with the DNA. TRBV1 is tagged as a pseudogene. The CDR3 is 15 amino acids. The CDR3 spells CTSRRLRGRHTEAFF. The CDR3 DNA reads TGCACCAGCAGACGACTCAGGGGTCGACACACTGAAGCTTTCTTT.

DNA for the CDR3: TGTGCCAGCTCACCACCGGGACAGGTAGAGACCCAGTACTTC. Encoded protein: CASSPPGQVETQYF. The genes are TRBV18 and TRBJ2-5; 8 bases are shared with TRBD1. The CDR3 totals 14 residues. CDR1 is KGHSH and CDR2 is LQKENI in the germline V gene. The V segment lost 0 bases and the J segment 4 bases; nucleotides outside the gene matches: 1. Using reference TRBV18 and TRBJ2-5 for the parts outside the CDR3, the full variable domain is NAGVMQNPRHLVRRRGQEARLRCSPMKGHSHVYWYRQLPEEGLKFMVYLQKENIIDESGMPKERFSAEFPKEGPSILRIQQVVRGDSAAYFCASSPPGQVETQYFGPGTRLLVL.

The chain joins TRBV2 to TRBJ1-2; D remains ambiguous. Germline assignment: CDR1 SNHLY and CDR2 FYNNEI. The CDR3 totals 15 residues. Trimming left V 8 bases short and J 8 bases short, with 24 bases between. CDR3 sequence (DNA): TGTGCCAGCTCCAGAGAAGTTGGGGTTCATCTCGGCTACACCTTC. It translates to CASSREVGVHLGYTF.

The rearrangement links TRBV19 to TRBJ1-2; D is ambiguous. CDR3 length: 13 amino acids. CDR1 LNHDA and CDR2 SQIVND come from the germline V gene (reference sequence). The V gene lost 6 bases and the J gene lost 0 bases, with 8 bases spanning the gap. This CDR3 reads CASREQANYGYTF. The CDR3 DNA is TGTGCCAGTAGGGAGCAGGCTAACTATGGCTACACCTTC.

This clone was counted only a few times. The chain carries TRBV27 and TRBJ2-3; 8 positions agree with TRBD1. V was pared by 6 bases and J by 3 bases, with 8 bases of the junction left unmatched. CDR3 length: 15 residues. From germline, CDR1 is MNHEY and CDR2 SMNVEV (reference sequence). CDR3 sequence: CASSPTGEGTDTQYF. The CDR3 region has the DNA TGTGCCAGCAGCCCGACAGGGGAAGGAACAGATACGCAGTATTTT.

The V call is TRBV6-1, the J call TRBJ2-3, with D hard to call. V was cut by 7 bases and J by 2 bases, with 7 bases left in between. From germline, CDR1 is MNHNS and CDR2 SASEGT. The CDR3 is 12 residues long. The CDR3 here is CASTIYTDTQYF. The CDR3 DNA sequence: TGTGCCAGCACCATCTACACAGATACGCAGTATTTT.

This chain links TRBV10-1 with TRBJ1-3; D remains ambiguous. The CDR3 loop spans 14 amino acids. Trimming removed 8 bases at V and 0 bases at J, with 11 bases between. Looked up from germline, CDR1 is WNHNN and CDR2 is SYGVQD (reference sequence). The DNA for the CDR3 is TGCGCCAGCTTAGCTAGGGTCTCTGGAAACACCATATATTTT. Its translation: CASLARVSGNTIYF.

The chain combines TRBV7-2 with TRBJ2-1; perhaps TRBD2 as D (6 bases). V was cut by 1 base and J by 2 bases, with 9 bases left in between. The CDR3 sequence is 15 residues long. CDR1 is SGHTA and CDR2 is FQGNSA in the germline V gene. CDR3 in amino acids: CASSLGDWPYNEQFF. The CDR3 bases are TGTGCCAGCAGCTTAGGGGACTGGCCCTACAATGAGCAGTTCTTC.

The CDR3 DNA is TGTGCCAGCTCAAATACAGGGAGAATTGCCGGGGAGCTGTTTTTT. Encoded protein: CASSNTGRIAGELFF. This sequence joins TRBV18 and TRBJ2-2; a weak D match, TRBD1 (6 bases). Trimming removed 5 bases at V and 6 bases at J, with 16 bases between. The CDR3 runs 15 residues. The V gene's germline CDR1 is KGHSH and CDR2 LQKENI.